Listed below are T cell receptor beta chains from one sample, sequenced in a study of beta chain features in type 1 diabetes. TCRdb's copy holds only in-frame clones and misses some; the assay was immunoSEQ multiplex PCR. The data contain about 170,000 clones, around 7.9% of them singletons. Sequencing used central memory CD4+ T cells from blood. These receptors all stem from a man in his late teens or twenties with type 1 diabetes. The CDR3 runs from the conserved cysteine through the conserved F or W. The D gene is left open where the match is weak. Clone size, where shown, is once, few, many, or a class for clones that have expanded.

>.|.|TRBJ2-5|TRBV7-2
TGTGCCAGCAGCCGGTGGAGGACGGAGACCCAGTACTTC
CASSRWRTETQYF
>TRBD2|few|TRBJ2-7|TRBV4-3
TGCGCCAGCAGCCCCTTAGCGGGGGACTCCTACGAGCAGTACTTC
CASSPLAGDSYEQYF
>TRBD1|.|TRBJ2-3|TRBV4-1
TGCGCCAGCAGCCAAGATGGGACAGTGACAGATACGCAGTATTTT
CASSQDGTVTDTQYF
>TRBD2|many|TRBJ2-5|TRBV30
TGTGCCTGGAGTGCCTTAGCGGGAGAGACCCAGTACTTC
CAWSALAGETQYF
>TRBD2|few|TRBJ2-1|TRBV9
TGTGCCAGCAGCGTAGAGCGGGAGGGCCAACAGTTCTTC
CASSVEREGQQFF
>TRBD2|.|TRBJ2-3|TRBV7-2
TGTGCCAGCACCCACGGACGGGGGGGGGCCCTCACAGATACGCAGTATTTT
CASTHGRGGALTDTQYF
>TRBD2|.|TRBJ2-2|TRBV30
TGTGCCTGGAGTCGGGCGGGAGGGCGAACCGGGGAGCTGTTTTTT
CAWSRAGGRTGELFF
>.|few|TRBJ2-3|TRBV9
TGTGCCAGCAGCGTCGCCGGGGGGCAAACCACAGATACGCAGTATTTT
CASSVAGGQTTDTQYF
>.|many|TRBJ1-5|TRBV29-1
TGCAGCGTTTCCAGGGGTAGCAATCAGCCCCAGCATTTT
CSVSRGSNQPQHF
>TRBD1|few|TRBJ2-7|TRBV6-5
TGTGCCAGCAGTTACACCCAAGCTCGACAGGGACAGTACTTC
CASSYTQARQGQYF
>.|few|TRBJ2-1|TRBV6-5
TGTGCCAGCAGTGAACAGATAGACAATGAGCAGTTCTTC
CASSEQIDNEQFF
>TRBD1|.|TRBJ1-1|TRBV28
TGTGCCAGCAGTTTTCGACAGGGAACTGAAGCTTTCTTT
CASSFRQGTEAFF
>.|.|TRBJ1-2|TRBV29-1
TGCAGCGTTGAAGATAGCGGGGGCGGCTACACCTTC
CSVEDSGGGYTF
>TRBD1|few|TRBJ1-5|TRBV6-5
TGTGCCAGCAGCCCAACCCGGACAGGGAACCAGCATTTT
CASSPTRTGNQHF
>TRBD1|few|TRBJ2-1|TRBV5-4
TGTGCCAGCAGCCAAACAGGGGGCGTGATCTACAATGAGCAGTTCTTC
CASSQTGGVIYNEQFF
>TRBD1|.|TRBJ1-1|TRBV5-1
TGCGCCAGCAGCAGGACAGGGGGCGACACTGAAGCTTTCTTT
CASSRTGGDTEAFF
>TRBD1|.|TRBJ1-1|TRBV28
TGTGCCAGCAGTTTGCGCCAGGGGGGAGTGAACACTGAAGCTTTCTTT
CASSLRQGGVNTEAFF
>.|.|TRBJ2-5|TRBV11-2
TGTGCCAGCAGCTTAGGGACAAGTGGGGAGACCCAGTACTTC
CASSLGTSGETQYF
>.|.|TRBJ1-6|TRBV28
TGTGCCAGCAGTCCCCGGGACTCCTATAATTCACCCCTCCACTTT
CASSPRDSYNSPLHF
>.|.|TRBJ1-5|TRBV18
TGTGCCAGCTCACCGCAGGGTAGCAATCAGCCCCAGCATTTT
CASSPQGSNQPQHF
>.|few|TRBJ2-7|TRBV30
TGTGCCTGGAGGAGCTCCTACGAGCAGTACTTC
CAWRSSYEQYF
>.|.|TRBJ2-5|TRBV15
TGTGCCACCAGCAGAGATATTGAGACCCAGTACTTC
CATSRDIETQYF
>.|few|TRBJ2-5|TRBV15
TGTGCCACCAGCCCAGGGCAAGAGACCCAGTACTTC
CATSPGQETQYF
>TRBD1|.|TRBJ1-5|TRBV18
TGTGCCAGCTCACCGGGACAGAATCAGCCCCAGCATTTT
CASSPGQNQPQHF
>.|many|TRBJ1-5|TRBV28
TGTGCCAGCAGTTCGTACAGCGCGGGTGGTAGCAATCAGCCCCAGCATTTT
CASSSYSAGGSNQPQHF
>.|.|TRBJ2-7|TRBV9
TGTGCCAGCAGCGTAGCTCCTGGAGGAGCTTCCTACGAGCAGTACTTC
CASSVAPGGASYEQYF
>.|many|TRBJ1-2|TRBV11-2
TGTGCCAGCAGCAAAGCCGGGGAGGCCGGCTACACCTTC
CASSKAGEAGYTF
>.|few|TRBJ1-5|TRBV29-1
TGCAGCGTAACCTGGGGGGGTGTGGATCAGCCCCAGCATTTT
CSVTWGGVDQPQHF
>.|.|TRBJ2-5|TRBV11-2
TGTGCCAGCAGCTTATTAGTCTACTCACAAGAGACCCAGTACTTC
CASSLLVYSQETQYF
>TRBD2|few|TRBJ2-5|TRBV9
TGTGCCAGCAGCGTAGGAATAGCGGGGCCCCAAGAGACCCAGTACTTC
CASSVGIAGPQETQYF
>TRBD1|.|TRBJ1-1|TRBV6-6
TGTGCCAGCAGTTTGTTGGACAGGGGCGCTGAAGCTTTCTTT
CASSLLDRGAEAFF
>TRBD2|few|TRBJ2-1|TRBV19
TGTGCCAGTAGTATACGGACTAGCGGGGGACCTTACAATGAGCAGTTCTTC
CASSIRTSGGPYNEQFF
>TRBD2|.|TRBJ2-7|TRBV2
TGTGCCAGCAGTGAACGGCGGGGGGGCCCTCTCTCGTACGAGCAGTACTTC
CASSERRGGPLSYEQYF
>TRBD2|few|TRBJ2-2|TRBV29-1
TGCAGCGTTCTCCCCGGGAGGGCCACCGGGGAGCTGTTTTTT
CSVLPGRATGELFF
>TRBD2|few|TRBJ2-1|TRBV6-5
TGTGCCAGCGTTCCTAGCGGGAAGGATGAGCAGTTCTTC
CASVPSGKDEQFF